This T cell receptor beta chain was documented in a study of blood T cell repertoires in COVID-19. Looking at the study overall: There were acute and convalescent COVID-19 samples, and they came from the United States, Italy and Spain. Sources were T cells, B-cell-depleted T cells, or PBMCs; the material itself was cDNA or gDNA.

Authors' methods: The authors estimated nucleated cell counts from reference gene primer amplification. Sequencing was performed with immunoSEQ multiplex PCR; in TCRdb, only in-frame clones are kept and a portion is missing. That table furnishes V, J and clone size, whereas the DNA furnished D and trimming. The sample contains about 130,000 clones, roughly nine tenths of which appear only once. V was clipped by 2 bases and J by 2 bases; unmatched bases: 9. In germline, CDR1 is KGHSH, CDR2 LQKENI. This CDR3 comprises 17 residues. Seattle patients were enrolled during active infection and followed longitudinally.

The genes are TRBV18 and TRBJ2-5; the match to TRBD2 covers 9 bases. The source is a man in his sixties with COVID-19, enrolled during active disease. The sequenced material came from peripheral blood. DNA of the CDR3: TGTGCCAGCTCACCATCGGGACTAGCAGAAATTCAAGAGACCCAGTACTTC. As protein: CASSPSGLAEIQETQYF.